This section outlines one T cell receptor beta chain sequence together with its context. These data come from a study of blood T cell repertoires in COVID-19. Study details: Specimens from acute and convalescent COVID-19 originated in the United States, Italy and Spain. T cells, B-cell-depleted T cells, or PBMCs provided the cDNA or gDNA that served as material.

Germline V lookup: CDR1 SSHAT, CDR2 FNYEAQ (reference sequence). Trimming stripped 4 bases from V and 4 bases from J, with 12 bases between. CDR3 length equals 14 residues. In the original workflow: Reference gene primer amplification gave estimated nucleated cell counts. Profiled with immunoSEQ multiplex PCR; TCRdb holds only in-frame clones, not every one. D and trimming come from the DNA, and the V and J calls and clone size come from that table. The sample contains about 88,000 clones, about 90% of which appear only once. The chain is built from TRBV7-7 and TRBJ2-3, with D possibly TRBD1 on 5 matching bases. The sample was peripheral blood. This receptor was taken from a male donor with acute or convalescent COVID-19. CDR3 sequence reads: CASSSGPGADTQYF. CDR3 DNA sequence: TGTGCCAGCAGCTCAGGGCCTGGCGCAGATACGCAGTATTTT.